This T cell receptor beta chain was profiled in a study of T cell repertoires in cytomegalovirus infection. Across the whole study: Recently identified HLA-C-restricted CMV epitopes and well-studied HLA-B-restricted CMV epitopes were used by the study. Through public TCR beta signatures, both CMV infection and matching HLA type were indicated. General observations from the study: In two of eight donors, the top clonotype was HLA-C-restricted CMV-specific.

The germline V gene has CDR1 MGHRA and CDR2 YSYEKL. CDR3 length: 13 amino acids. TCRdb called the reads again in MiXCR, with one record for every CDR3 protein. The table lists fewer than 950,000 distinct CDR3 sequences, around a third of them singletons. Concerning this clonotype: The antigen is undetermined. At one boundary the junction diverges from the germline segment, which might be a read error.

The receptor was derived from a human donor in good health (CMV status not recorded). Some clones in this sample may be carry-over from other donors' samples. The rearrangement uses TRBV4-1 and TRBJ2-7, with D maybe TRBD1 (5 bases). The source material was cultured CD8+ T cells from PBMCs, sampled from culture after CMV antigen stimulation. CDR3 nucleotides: TGTGCCAGCAGCCAGGGTACGGGTTACGAGCAGTACTTC. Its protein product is CASSQGTGYEQYF.